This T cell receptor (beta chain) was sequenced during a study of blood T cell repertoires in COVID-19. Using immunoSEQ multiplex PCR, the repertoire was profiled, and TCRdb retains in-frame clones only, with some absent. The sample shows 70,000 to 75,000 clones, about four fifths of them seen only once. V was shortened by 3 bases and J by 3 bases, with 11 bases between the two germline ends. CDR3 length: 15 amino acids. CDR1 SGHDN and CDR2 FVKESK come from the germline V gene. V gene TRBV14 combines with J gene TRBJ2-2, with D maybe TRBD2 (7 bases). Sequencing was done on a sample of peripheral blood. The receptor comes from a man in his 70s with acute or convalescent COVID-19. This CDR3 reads CASSQGGGHTGELFF. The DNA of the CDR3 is TGTGCCAGCAGCCAGGGCGGGGGCCACACCGGGGAGCTGTTTTTT.